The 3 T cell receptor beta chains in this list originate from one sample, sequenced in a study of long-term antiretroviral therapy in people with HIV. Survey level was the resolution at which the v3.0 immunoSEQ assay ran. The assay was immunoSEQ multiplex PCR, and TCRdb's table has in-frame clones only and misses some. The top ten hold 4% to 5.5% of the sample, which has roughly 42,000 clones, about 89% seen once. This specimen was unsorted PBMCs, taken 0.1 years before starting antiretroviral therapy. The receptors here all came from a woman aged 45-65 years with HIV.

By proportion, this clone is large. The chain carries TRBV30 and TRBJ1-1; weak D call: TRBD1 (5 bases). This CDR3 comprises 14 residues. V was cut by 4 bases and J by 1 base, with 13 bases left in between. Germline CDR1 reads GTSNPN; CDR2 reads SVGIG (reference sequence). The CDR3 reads CAWIGAVSNTEAFF. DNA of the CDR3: TGTGCCTGGATCGGGGCTGTCTCGAACACTGAAGCTTTCTTT. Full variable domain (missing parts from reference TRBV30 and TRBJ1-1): SQTIHQWPATLVQPVGSPLSLECTVEGTSNPNLYWYRQAAGRGLQLLFYSVGIGQISSEVPQNLSASRPQDRQFILSSKKLLLSDSGFYLCAWIGAVSNTEAFFGQGTRLTVV.

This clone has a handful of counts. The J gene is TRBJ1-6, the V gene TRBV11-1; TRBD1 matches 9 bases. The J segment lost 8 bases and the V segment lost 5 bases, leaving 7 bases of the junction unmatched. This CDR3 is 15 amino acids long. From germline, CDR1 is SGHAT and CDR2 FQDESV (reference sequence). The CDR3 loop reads CASSDRDRDHSPLHF. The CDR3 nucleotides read TGTGCCAGCAGCGACCGGGACAGGGATCATTCACCCCTCCACTTT.

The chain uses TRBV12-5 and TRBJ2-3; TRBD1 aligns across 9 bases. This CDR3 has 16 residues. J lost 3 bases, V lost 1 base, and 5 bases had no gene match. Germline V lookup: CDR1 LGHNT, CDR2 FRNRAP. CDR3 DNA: TGTGCTAGTGGTTTGGGACAGGGGGAAAGGACAGATACGCAGTATTTT. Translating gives CASGLGQGERTDTQYF. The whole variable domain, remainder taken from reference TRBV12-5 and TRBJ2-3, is DARVTQTPRHKVTEMGQEVTMRCQPILGHNTVFWYRQTMMQGLELLAYFRNRAPLDDSGMPKDRFSAEMPDATLATLKIQPSEPRDSAVYFCASGLGQGERTDTQYFGPGTRLTVL.